A selection of T cell receptor beta chains follows, all from one sample in a study of cytomegalovirus exposure and HLA in healthy donors. Here immunoSEQ multiplex PCR was the method, and the copy in TCRdb shows in-frame clones only, minus some. This sample has 60,000 or so clones, with roughly 75% found just once. Source material: PBMCs. Receptors originate from a woman aged 40 to 50 in good health and CMV-seropositive. Both conserved end residues are part of each CDR3. The order of the fields is clone size, J gene, D gene, V gene, CDR3 DNA, CDR3 protein. A D gene is named only where the DNA matches it firmly. Only some rows state a clone size, as once, few, many or a class for expanded clones.

size: -
J: TRBJ2-1
D: TRBD1
V: TRBV9
DNA: TGTGCCAGCAGCGTAGAGGGACAGACATACAATGAGCAGTTCTTC
CDR3: CASSVEGQTYNEQFF

size: -
J: TRBJ1-6
D: -
V: TRBV6-6
DNA: TGTGCCAGCAGTTCCACTCAGGGCGCGCATAATTCACCCCTCCACTTT
CDR3: CASSSTQGAHNSPLHF

size: -
J: TRBJ1-6
D: -
V: TRBV2
DNA: TGTGCCAGCAGTTCCGGCTGGGAGAGCTCCTATAATTCACCCCTCCACTTT
CDR3: CASSSGWESSYNSPLHF

size: once
J: TRBJ1-2
D: TRBD1
V: TRBV7-2
DNA: TGTGCCAGCAGCTTAACAGGGGCCTCTAACTATGGCTACACCTTC
CDR3: CASSLTGASNYGYTF

size: -
J: TRBJ2-7
D: TRBD2
V: TRBV7-9
DNA: TGTTCCAGCAGCTGGGGTAGCGGGGGCGTTAACGAGCAGTACTTC
CDR3: CSSSWGSGGVNEQYF

size: -
J: TRBJ1-1
D: -
V: TRBV5-6
DNA: TGTGCCAGCAGCTTGTTCGGACAATTGAACACTGAAGCTTTCTTT
CDR3: CASSLFGQLNTEAFF

size: -
J: TRBJ2-7
D: TRBD2
V: TRBV7-2
DNA: TGTGCCAGCAGCTTCGGTCTAGCGGTTACCTACGAGCAGTACTTC
CDR3: CASSFGLAVTYEQYF

size: -
J: TRBJ2-1
D: TRBD1
V: TRBV7-9
DNA: TGTTCCAGCAGCTTGAGTCGGGGACAGGGGTACGGTGAGCAGTTCTTC
CDR3: CSSSLSRGQGYGEQFF

size: -
J: TRBJ1-2
D: -
V: TRBV2
DNA: TGTGCCAGCAGGGGTGTAGGGGGAACGCGGGTTGGCTACACCTTC
CDR3: CASRGVGGTRVGYTF

size: few
J: TRBJ2-1
D: TRBD2
V: TRBV4-3
DNA: TGCGCCAGCAGCCGCGAAGCGGGGGGCTCCTACAATGAGCAGTTCTTC
CDR3: CASSREAGGSYNEQFF

size: -
J: TRBJ1-1
D: -
V: TRBV7-6
DNA: TGTGCCAGCAGCCTGAGTGGGCAGGATGAAGCTTTCTTT
CDR3: CASSLSGQDEAFF

size: -
J: TRBJ1-2
D: -
V: TRBV25-1
DNA: TGTGCCAGCAGTGATCCGGGGGGAATCTATGGCTACACCTTC
CDR3: CASSDPGGIYGYTF

size: -
J: TRBJ1-2
D: -
V: TRBV7-6
DNA: TGTGCCAGCAGCTTAGCCCCGGGGGGTATGGAGAGCGGCTACACCTTC
CDR3: CASSLAPGGMESGYTF

size: few
J: TRBJ2-2
D: TRBD1
V: TRBV19
DNA: TGTGCCAGTTCCCTGAGAGGGACAGGGAACACCGGGGAGCTGTTTTTT
CDR3: CASSLRGTGNTGELFF

size: few
J: TRBJ1-1
D: -
V: TRBV2
DNA: TGTGCCAGCAGAGTGGCGAACACTGAAGCTTTCTTT
CDR3: CASRVANTEAFF

size: few
J: TRBJ2-1
D: -
V: TRBV11-2
DNA: TGTGCCAGCAGCTTAACCCCCGCTAGCAATGAGCAGTTCTTC
CDR3: CASSLTPASNEQFF

size: few
J: TRBJ2-1
D: -
V: TRBV13
DNA: TGTGCCAGCAGCCCAGCTTGGGGCTATAGCAATGAGCAGTTCTTC
CDR3: CASSPAWGYSNEQFF

size: -
J: TRBJ2-2
D: TRBD2
V: TRBV7-8
DNA: TGTGCCAGCAGCTTAGGGGCCGGGCGGGGGGCCAACACCGGGGAGCTGTTTTTT
CDR3: CASSLGAGRGANTGELFF

size: -
J: TRBJ1-2
D: -
V: TRBV11-2
DNA: TGTGCCAGCAGCCACTGGAGGGAATTAAACTATGGCTACACCTTC
CDR3: CASSHWRELNYGYTF

size: -
J: TRBJ1-1
D: -
V: TRBV14
DNA: TGTGCCAGCAGCCAATATGGGGCGTGGACTGAAGCTTTCTTT
CDR3: CASSQYGAWTEAFF

size: -
J: TRBJ2-1
D: -
V: TRBV6-5
DNA: TGTGCCAGCAGTGAGGGTGCCGGGGAGCAGTTCTTC
CDR3: CASSEGAGEQFF

size: -
J: TRBJ2-5
D: -
V: TRBV4-3
DNA: TGCGCCAGCAGCCAAGATGACGGGGGGCTAAAGACCCAGTACTTC
CDR3: CASSQDDGGLKTQYF

size: -
J: TRBJ2-6
D: TRBD1
V: TRBV5-1
DNA: TGCGCCAGCAGCTTGGCCAAACGGGACAGGGAGATCCCAGGTGGGGCCAACGTCCTGACTTTC
CDR3: CASSLAKRDREIPGGANVLTF

size: -
J: TRBJ2-1
D: -
V: TRBV14
DNA: TGTGCCAGCAGCCCCCAAATCAGACGGGATGATGAGCAGTTCTTC
CDR3: CASSPQIRRDDEQFF

size: -
J: TRBJ1-4
D: -
V: TRBV2
DNA: TGTGCCAGCAGTGTGGGACTGAGGCCGGCTAATGAAAAACTGTTTTTT
CDR3: CASSVGLRPANEKLFF

size: few
J: TRBJ1-5
D: -
V: TRBV28
DNA: TGTGCCAGTTATGGGGGGGGAGGGGGCAATCAGCCCCAGCATTTT
CDR3: CASYGGGGGNQPQHF

size: -
J: TRBJ1-5
D: -
V: TRBV9
DNA: TGTGCCAGCAGCGTAGCTACAGAGGGTCAGCCCCAGCATTTT
CDR3: CASSVATEGQPQHF

size: -
J: TRBJ1-5
D: -
V: TRBV7-2
DNA: TGTGCCAGCAGCCAAACCGGACAGCTTAGTTATAGCAATCAGCCCCAGCATTTT
CDR3: CASSQTGQLSYSNQPQHF

size: once
J: TRBJ1-1
D: TRBD1
V: TRBV19
DNA: TGTGCCAGTAGTATGGGGACAGGGGAAGCTTTCTTT
CDR3: CASSMGTGEAFF

size: -
J: TRBJ1-1
D: -
V: TRBV19
DNA: TGTGCCAGTAGTTCTCAGGGACAACTGAACACTGAAGCTTTCTTT
CDR3: CASSSQGQLNTEAFF

size: -
J: TRBJ2-7
D: -
V: TRBV7-9
DNA: TGTGCCAGCAGGGGGGGACCGGGACAGTACGAGCAGTACTTC
CDR3: CASRGGPGQYEQYF

size: -
J: TRBJ2-7
D: -
V: TRBV9
DNA: TGTGCCAGCAGTTGGACAGAGGACGAGCAGTACTTC
CDR3: CASSWTEDEQYF

size: -
J: TRBJ1-3
D: -
V: TRBV19
DNA: TGTGCCAGTACTCCATTTAGCCCAGGGGACTCTGGAAACACCATATATTTT
CDR3: CASTPFSPGDSGNTIYF

size: few
J: TRBJ2-7
D: TRBD1
V: TRBV6-6
DNA: TGTGCCAGCAGGATCCTCGGGACAGCTTACGAGCAGTACTTC
CDR3: CASRILGTAYEQYF

size: few
J: TRBJ2-1
D: -
V: TRBV10-3
DNA: TGTGCCATCAGTGACGGTCTATACAATGAGCAGTTCTTC
CDR3: CAISDGLYNEQFF

size: -
J: TRBJ2-7
D: TRBD1
V: TRBV2
DNA: TGTGCCAGCAGTGAATGGGACAGGGCCTACGAGCAGTACTTC
CDR3: CASSEWDRAYEQYF

size: -
J: TRBJ1-3
D: TRBD1
V: TRBV7-6
DNA: TGTGCCAGCAGCTTACAAGGGACAGGAGGAGAGCCTGGAAACACCATATATTTT
CDR3: CASSLQGTGGEPGNTIYF

size: few
J: TRBJ1-1
D: -
V: TRBV14
DNA: TGTGCCAGCAGCCTGAGAGGGGGGGCAAGGAACACTGAAGCTTTCTTT
CDR3: CASSLRGGARNTEAFF

size: -
J: TRBJ1-3
D: TRBD1
V: TRBV7-2
DNA: TGTGCCAGCAGCCTGACAGGGACGGGAAACACCATATATTTT
CDR3: CASSLTGTGNTIYF

size: -
J: TRBJ2-7
D: TRBD1
V: TRBV7-9
DNA: TGTGCCAGCAGCCAGGACAGGGTTGAGCAGTACTTC
CDR3: CASSQDRVEQYF